The entry that follows covers one T cell receptor (beta chain) sequence. TCRdb keeps only in-frame clones here, not all; method: immunoSEQ multiplex PCR. The sample lists roughly 38,000 clones; just under 90% were seen once. The source of the sample is a study of OX40 agonist ivuxolimab in advanced cancers. As for the study in general: Prior anti-PD-1, anti-PD-L1 or anti-CTLA-4 therapy was allowed; 40% had some.

The CDR3 loop spans 15 amino acids. The trim removed 6 bases at V and 1 base at J, leaving 6 bases unmatched. Germline values: CDR1 SGHTA, CDR2 FQGNSA. The TCR comes from an adult with an advanced solid tumor such as melanoma, head and neck, liver or kidney cancer. This chain joins TRBV7-2 and TRBJ2-7, with 10 bases aligning to TRBD2. This sample comprised CD4+ or CD8+ T cells sorted from blood, obtained in a trial of the OX40 agonist ivuxolimab. The CDR3 sequence is CASRTGLALSYEQYF. As DNA, the CDR3 is TGTGCCAGCAGGACGGGACTAGCGCTGTCCTACGAGCAGTACTTC.